What follows describes a single T cell receptor (beta chain). The CDR3 totals 15 residues. CDR1 is MRHNA and CDR2 is SNTAGT in the germline V gene. Trimming pared 3 bases from V and 9 bases from J, leaving 15 bases between. This entry comes from a study of ipilimumab plus nivolumab after autologous stem cell transplantation. Here immunoSEQ multiplex PCR was the method, and the copy in TCRdb shows in-frame clones only, minus some. The sample lists 12,000 or so clones, about 74% occurring once. Ipilimumab, 1 mg/kg, started 14 to 28 days after autologous transplant. V is TRBV6-4 and J is TRBJ1-6; the D gene is possibly TRBD1 (5 bases). The clonotype originates from a male donor with multiple myeloma. The sequenced sample was PBMCs, obtained in a trial of ipilimumab plus nivolumab as post-transplant consolidation. The CDR3 is CASSEVWRGGSPLHF. Written as DNA, the CDR3 is TGTGCCAGCAGTGAGGTTTGGAGGGGAGGTTCACCCCTCCACTTT.